Listed below are T cell receptor beta chains from one sample, sequenced in a study of control samples from healthy donors and cancer patients. Sequenced by immunoSEQ multiplex PCR; TCRdb stores in-frame clones only, minus some. The table includes some 96,000 clones, more than 85% detected once. Source material: blood. The receptor set was obtained from a young man in good health. CDR3s include the opening cysteine and the closing phenylalanine or tryptophan. The D gene is left open where the match is weak. Where a row states a size, it is once, few, many or the class of an expanded clone; other rows omit it.

J | V | D | size | CDR3 | DNA
TRBJ1-2 | TRBV6-1 | NA | NA | CASSEAPYTGGYTF | TGTGCCAGCAGTGAAGCACCATACACGGGAGGCTACACCTTC
TRBJ1-2 | TRBV6-2/TRBV6-3 | NA | NA | CASSSEILNYGYTF | TGTGCCAGCAGTTCAGAGATCCTTAACTATGGCTACACCTTC
TRBJ1-1 | TRBV5-1 | NA | NA | CASSRDTNTEAFF | TGCGCCAGCAGCCGAGACACAAACACTGAAGCTTTCTTT
TRBJ2-7 | TRBV5-4 | TRBD1 | NA | CASSLGGQASYEQYF | TGTGCCAGCAGCTTGGGGGGACAGGCCTCCTACGAGCAGTACTTC
TRBJ2-3 | TRBV6-2/TRBV6-3 | NA | once | CASSLIAETDTQYF | TGTGCCAGCAGTTTAATAGCGGAGACAGATACGCAGTATTTT
TRBJ1-2 | TRBV28 | TRBD1 | NA | CASSLDRGYGYTF | TGTGCCAGCAGTTTAGACAGGGGTTATGGCTACACCTTC
TRBJ2-5 | TRBV19 | TRBD2 | NA | CASSTTSGSGETQYF | TGTGCCAGTAGTACCACTAGCGGGAGCGGGGAGACCCAGTACTTC
TRBJ1-1 | TRBV19 | NA | NA | CASLGAGRMNTEAFF | TGTGCCAGCTTGGGGGCAGGGCGAATGAACACTGAAGCTTTCTTT
TRBJ2-7 | TRBV9 | TRBD1 | NA | CASSGQGPEQYF | TGTGCCAGCAGCGGACAGGGTCCGGAGCAGTACTTC
TRBJ1-4 | TRBV18 | TRBD1 | NA | CASSLGQREKLFF | TGTGCCAGCTCACTGGGACAGCGTGAAAAACTGTTTTTT
TRBJ1-5 | TRBV11-2 | NA | NA | CASSLDDTGGNQPQHF | TGTGCCAGCAGCTTAGATGACACCGGGGGCAATCAGCCCCAGCATTTT
TRBJ1-2 | TRBV14 | NA | once | CASSQGYGPANF | TGTGCCAGCAGCCAGGGTTACGGGCCCGCGAACTTC
TRBJ2-3 | TRBV21-1 | NA | NA | CASNTLGPRQYF | TGTGCCAGTAATACACTAGGCCCCCGACAGTATTTT
TRBJ1-6 | TRBV6-4 | NA | once | CASNNGGNSPLHF | TGTGCCAGCAATAACGGGGGAAATTCACCCCTCCACTTT
TRBJ1-2 | TRBV5-1 | NA | once | CASSLSGVEGYTF | TGCGCCAGCAGCTTGTCAGGGGTGGAAGGCTACACCTTC
TRBJ1-2 | TRBV11-1 | NA | NA | CASSPGAGKGYGYTF | TGTGCCAGCAGCCCGGGAGCAGGGAAAGGGTATGGCTACACCTTC